Ten or more counts support the clone carrying this T cell receptor beta chain. Its antigen remains unidentified. The study profiled TCR beta VDJ and CDR3 using genomic DNA as template. TCRdb called the reads again in MiXCR, with one record for every CDR3 protein. The table records approximately 120,000 distinct CDR3 sequences, about 43% of them present only once. This entry comes from a study of CD8+CD57+ T cells in acquired aplastic anemia. Study-wide context: Mean DNA quantity obtained from sorted CD4+ and CD8+ cells was 3.2 ug.

The V and J ends lost 1 base and 8 bases respectively, with 14 bases between them. This CDR3 spans 15 amino acids. Germline CDR1 SGHDN, CDR2 FVKESK. Study findings and constraints: No significant patient-versus-control difference appeared in CD8+ Simpson's diversity.

It was patients with CD8+CD57+ cell expansion by flow cytometry who were chosen for sequencing. Blood sampling was performed on the patients, and none of them had received therapy by then. Sequencing input: sorted CD4+, CD8+, or CD8+CD57+ T cells (not recorded which) from PBMCs. V is TRBV14 and J is TRBJ1-4; D perhaps matches TRBD1 (6 bases). The TCR was taken from a human donor with aplastic anemia. The DNA for the CDR3 is TGTGCCAGCAGCCAAGTACAGGGAAGAGTGGAAAAACTGTTTTTT. Translation: CASSQVQGRVEKLFF.